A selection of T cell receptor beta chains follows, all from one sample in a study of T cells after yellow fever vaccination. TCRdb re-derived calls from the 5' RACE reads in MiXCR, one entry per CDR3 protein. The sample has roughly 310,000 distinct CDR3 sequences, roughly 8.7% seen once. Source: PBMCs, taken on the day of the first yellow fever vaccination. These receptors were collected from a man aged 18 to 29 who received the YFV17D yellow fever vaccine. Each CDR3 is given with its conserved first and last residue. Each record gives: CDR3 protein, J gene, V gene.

CASSPGVGTYEQYF | TRBJ2-7 | TRBV11-2
CASSLVQGKNQPQHF | TRBJ1-5 | TRBV5-5
CASSSSAQGSGIQYF | TRBJ2-4 | TRBV28
CASSRLSGQYSYEQYF | TRBJ2-7 | TRBV19
CSASLPASGANVLTF | TRBJ2-6 | TRBV20-1
CASSPRGKPEETQYF | TRBJ2-5 | TRBV18
CASSPDRGNQPQHF | TRBJ1-5 | TRBV7-9
CASSRTGNYNEQFF | TRBJ2-1 | TRBV11-2
CASSLLQGNTGELFF | TRBJ2-2 | TRBV5-1
CATSDVSGDVGELFF | TRBJ2-2 | TRBV24-1
CASPFRWGTTEAFF | TRBJ1-1 | TRBV19
CASSLRVSLSGNTIYF | TRBJ1-3 | TRBV7-2
CASSLWTAYGYTF | TRBJ1-2 | TRBV7-2
CASSLLAGQETQYF | TRBJ2-5 | TRBV7-2
CATSDLGRGRTGELFF | TRBJ2-2 | TRBV24-1
CASSELTAPAYNEQFF | TRBJ2-1 | TRBV25-1
CSVEPDLYNEQFF | TRBJ2-1 | TRBV29-1
CASSKGGGETQYF | TRBJ2-5 | TRBV6-6
CASTAGPSSYEQYF | TRBJ2-7 | TRBV12-3/TRBV12-4
CSASHGTTGELFF | TRBJ2-2 | TRBV20-1
CASSFWEKNQPQHF | TRBJ1-5 | TRBV7-8
CASSLYQVVGEAFF | TRBJ1-1 | TRBV28
CATSTDGTGEQFF | TRBJ2-1 | TRBV15
CASSQYLSSTDQETQYF | TRBJ2-5 | TRBV4-1
CASSQDGGAAFF | TRBJ1-1 | TRBV3-1
CASSQAGAPPATQYF | TRBJ2-3 | TRBV4-3
CASSLDRAAETQYF | TRBJ2-5 | TRBV7-2
CSASVGGNNQPQHF | TRBJ1-5 | TRBV20-1
CASSLGSEIIPSGANVLTF | TRBJ2-6 | TRBV7-3
CASSPGTGLNTEAFF | TRBJ1-1 | TRBV18
CASSSRQGASNSPLHF | TRBJ1-6 | TRBV5-4
CASSLKDASGENVAKNIQYF | TRBJ2-4 | TRBV7-3
CASRYPAGGYEKLFF | TRBJ1-4 | TRBV6-5
CATSRGAGKRTYEQYF | TRBJ2-7 | TRBV15
CASSQDGPEQYF | TRBJ2-7 | TRBV14
CASSQFGGPSGELFF | TRBJ2-2 | TRBV5-1
CASSLPGPGGLPSTDTQYF | TRBJ2-3 | TRBV12-3/TRBV12-4
CASSRTADTQYF | TRBJ2-3 | TRBV5-4
CASRPQRGYGYTF | TRBJ1-2 | TRBV27